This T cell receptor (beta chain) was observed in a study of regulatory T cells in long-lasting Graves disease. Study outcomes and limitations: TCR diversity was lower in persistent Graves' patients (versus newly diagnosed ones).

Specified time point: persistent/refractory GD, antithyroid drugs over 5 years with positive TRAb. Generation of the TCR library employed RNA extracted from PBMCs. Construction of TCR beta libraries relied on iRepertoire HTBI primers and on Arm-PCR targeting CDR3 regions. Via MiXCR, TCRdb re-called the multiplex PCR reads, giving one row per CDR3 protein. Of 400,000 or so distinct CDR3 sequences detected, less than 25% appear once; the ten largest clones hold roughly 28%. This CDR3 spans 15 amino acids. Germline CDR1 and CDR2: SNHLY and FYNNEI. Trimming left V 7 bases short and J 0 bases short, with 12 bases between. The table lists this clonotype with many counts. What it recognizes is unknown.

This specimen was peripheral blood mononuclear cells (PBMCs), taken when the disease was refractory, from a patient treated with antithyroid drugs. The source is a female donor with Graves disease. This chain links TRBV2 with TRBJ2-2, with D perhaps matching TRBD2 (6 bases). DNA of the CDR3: TGTGCCAGCACTATCGGGAGAACGAACACCGGGGAGCTGTTTTTT. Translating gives CASTIGRTNTGELFF. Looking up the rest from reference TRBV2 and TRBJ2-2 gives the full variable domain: EPEVTQTPSHQVTQMGQEVILRCVPISNHLYFYWYRQILGQKVEFLVSFYNNEISEKSEIFDDQFSVERPDGSNFTLKIRSTKLEDSAMYFCASTIGRTNTGELFFGEGSRLTVL.